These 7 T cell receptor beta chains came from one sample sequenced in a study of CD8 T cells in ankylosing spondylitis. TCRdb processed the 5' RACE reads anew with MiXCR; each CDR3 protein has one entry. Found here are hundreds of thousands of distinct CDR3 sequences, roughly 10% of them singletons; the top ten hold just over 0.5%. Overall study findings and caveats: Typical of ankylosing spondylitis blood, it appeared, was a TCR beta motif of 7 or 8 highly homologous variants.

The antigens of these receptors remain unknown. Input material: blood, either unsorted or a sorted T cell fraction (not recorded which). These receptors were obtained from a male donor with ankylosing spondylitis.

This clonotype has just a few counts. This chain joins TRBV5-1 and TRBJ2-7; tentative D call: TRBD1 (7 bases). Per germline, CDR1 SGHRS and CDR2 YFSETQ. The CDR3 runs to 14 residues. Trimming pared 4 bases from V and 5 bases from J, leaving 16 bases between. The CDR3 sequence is CASSVEGRGNEQYF. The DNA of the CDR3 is TGCGCCAGCAGCGTGGAGGGCAGGGGGAACGAGCAGTACTTC. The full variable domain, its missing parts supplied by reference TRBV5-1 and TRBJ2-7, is KAGVTQTPRYLIKTRGQQVTLSCSPISGHRSVSWYQQTPGQGLQFLFEYFSETQRNKGNFPGRFSGRQFSNSRSEMNVSTLELGDSALYLCASSVEGRGNEQYFGPGTRLTVT.

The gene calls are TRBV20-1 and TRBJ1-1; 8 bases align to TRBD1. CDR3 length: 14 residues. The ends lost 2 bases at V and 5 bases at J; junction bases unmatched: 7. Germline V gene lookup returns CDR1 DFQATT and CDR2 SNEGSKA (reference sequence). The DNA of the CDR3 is TGCAGTGCTAGACCCGGACAGGGTGGAACTGAAGCTTTCTTT. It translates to CSARPGQGGTEAFF.

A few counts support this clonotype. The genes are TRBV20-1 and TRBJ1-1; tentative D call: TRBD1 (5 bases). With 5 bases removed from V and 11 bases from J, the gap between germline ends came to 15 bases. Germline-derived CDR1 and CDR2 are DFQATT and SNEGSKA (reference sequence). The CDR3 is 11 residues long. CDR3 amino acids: CSARAGDGAFF. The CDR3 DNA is TGCAGTGCTCGGGCGGGGGACGGGGCTTTCTTT.

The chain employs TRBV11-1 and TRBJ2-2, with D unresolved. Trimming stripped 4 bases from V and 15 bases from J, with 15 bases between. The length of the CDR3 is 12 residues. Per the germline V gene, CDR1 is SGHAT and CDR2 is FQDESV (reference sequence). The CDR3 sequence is CASSSFDLKVFF. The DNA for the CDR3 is TGTGCCAGCAGCTCCTTCGATCTCAAGGTGTTTTTT.

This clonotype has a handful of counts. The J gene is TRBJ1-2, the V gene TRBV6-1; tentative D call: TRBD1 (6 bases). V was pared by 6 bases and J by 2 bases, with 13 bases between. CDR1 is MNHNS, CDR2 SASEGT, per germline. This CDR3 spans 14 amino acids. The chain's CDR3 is CASSRLQGNYGYTF. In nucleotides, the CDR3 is TGTGCCAGCAGCCGACTCCAGGGGAACTATGGCTACACCTTC.

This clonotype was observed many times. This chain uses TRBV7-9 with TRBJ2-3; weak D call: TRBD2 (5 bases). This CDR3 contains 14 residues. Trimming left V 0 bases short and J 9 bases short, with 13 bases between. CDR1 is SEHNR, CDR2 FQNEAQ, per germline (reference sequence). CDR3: CASSLAGGRGTQYF. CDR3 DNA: TGTGCCAGCAGCTTAGCGGGCGGCCGAGGGACGCAGTATTTT.

The CDR3 is CASSQGGGRPTGELFF. DNA for the CDR3: TGTGCCAGCAGCCAAGGCGGGGGCAGACCCACCGGGGAGCTGTTTTTT. The rearrangement joins TRBV6-1 to TRBJ2-2, with a possible D match to TRBD2 (7 bases). Trimming took 6 bases from V and 4 from J, leaving 18 bases between them. Germline V CDR1 and CDR2: MNHNS, SASEGT. This CDR3 comprises 16 residues.